The 25 T cell receptor beta chains presented below share a single source sample, sequenced in a study of cytomegalovirus exposure and HLA in healthy donors. In the PCR, 60 Vbeta and 13 Jbeta primers were used. Produced via immunoSEQ multiplex PCR; TCRdb's table is partial and in-frame only. The sample holds approximately 130,000 clones, less than 80% seen once. The sample consisted of PBMCs. The source of these receptors is a man over 45 in good health and CMV-seropositive.

The chain recombines TRBV7-9 with TRBJ1-5; D gene ambiguous. Deletions cut 3 bases from V and 11 bases from J, with 11 bases between. Per the germline V gene, CDR1 is SEHNR and CDR2 is FQNEAQ (reference sequence). The CDR3 is 12 residues long. The CDR3 DNA sequence: TGTGCCAGCAGCTTCGGGGATGGAACCCAGCATTTT. This sequence encodes CASSFGDGTQHF.

This clone was picked up one time. The V and J genes are TRBV29-1 and TRBJ1-1; D is unclear. The CDR3 has 13 amino acids. V was shortened by 5 bases and J by 1 base, with 11 bases between the two germline ends. Germline CDR1 SQVTM, CDR2 ANQGSEA. CDR3 bases: TGCAGCGTTATAGAATCGCCGAACACTGAAGCTTTCTTT. This codes for CSVIESPNTEAFF.

The J gene is TRBJ2-5, the V gene TRBV4-1, with 9 bases matching TRBD1. The germline gives CDR1 MGHRA, CDR2 YSYEKL. CDR3 length: 14 residues. With 3 bases clipped from V and 4 bases from J, the junction kept 3 bases outside the gene matches. The CDR3 region is CASSQHRGRETQYF. The CDR3 DNA reads TGCGCCAGCAGCCAGCACAGGGGGCGAGAGACCCAGTACTTC.

The chain is built from TRBV7-9 and TRBJ2-3; 10 positions match TRBD2. Germline trimming cut 6 bases from V and 4 bases from J; bases unmatched to any gene: 4. The CDR3 contains 14 residues. In germline, CDR1 is SEHNR, CDR2 FQNEAQ (reference sequence). CDR3: CASSVTSGADTQYF. CDR3 DNA sequence: TGTGCCAGCAGTGTTACTAGCGGGGCAGATACGCAGTATTTT.

The chain combines TRBV6-1 with TRBJ2-7, with a possible D match to TRBD1 (5 bases). The CDR3 length is 14 residues. Trimming shortened V by 5 bases and J by 0 bases, and 11 bases separated the two germline ends. From germline, CDR1 is MNHNS and CDR2 SASEGT. CDR3 nucleotide sequence: TGTGCCAGCAGTTTACAGGCGACCTCCTACGAGCAGTACTTC. This sequence encodes CASSLQATSYEQYF.

A few counts support this clone. The J gene is TRBJ1-1, the V gene TRBV5-6; 8 positions match TRBD1. V was clipped by 3 bases and J by 4 bases; unmatched bases: 2. Germline values: CDR1 SGHDT, CDR2 YYEEEE. The CDR3 is 13 amino acids. Written as DNA, the CDR3 is TGTGCCAGCAGCTGGACAGGGCTCACTGAAGCTTTCTTT. Amino acids: CASSWTGLTEAFF.

This clone was detected ten times or more. J is TRBJ2-7 and V is TRBV2; tentative D call: TRBD1 (5 bases). V lost 3 bases, J lost 7 bases, and 16 bases lay in between. The CDR3 is 14 residues long. Germline CDR1 SNHLY, CDR2 FYNNEI. CDR3 loop: CASSERGRVEEQYF. As DNA, the CDR3 is TGTGCCAGCAGTGAGAGAGGCAGGGTCGAGGAGCAGTACTTC.

The chain uses TRBV7-2 and TRBJ2-3; D not resolved. This CDR3 comprises 15 residues. CDR1 is SGHTA and CDR2 is FQGNSA in the germline V gene. Trimming removed 6 bases at V and 7 bases at J, with 20 bases between. The CDR3 coding sequence is TGTGCCAGCAGTCCCCCCCAGGCAGTCCGAAATACGCAGTATTTT. Its translation is CASSPPQAVRNTQYF.

The chain employs TRBV15 and TRBJ1-1; 9 bases line up with TRBD1. Losses at the gene ends were 8 bases for V and 2 bases for J; bases not matched to a gene: 18. The CDR3 covers 18 residues. CDR1 is LNHNV and CDR2 is YYDKDF in the germline V gene (reference sequence). The DNA for the CDR3 is TGTGCCACCTTACCAGTCGACAGGGGGGGTGGTAGAAACACTGAAGCTTTCTTT. The encoded protein is CATLPVDRGGGRNTEAFF.

This clone was detected a few times. The V gene is TRBV6-6, the J gene TRBJ2-7; 8 bases align to TRBD2. Trimming took 7 bases from V and 5 from J; bases not matched to a gene: 16. The CDR3 contains 16 residues. Germline V gene data show CDR1 as MNHNY and CDR2 as SVGAGI (reference sequence). For the CDR3, the DNA is TGTGCCAGCACCCCACGCCGGACTAGCTATTCCCACGAGCAGTACTTC. It specifies CASTPRRTSYSHEQYF.

The V call is TRBV14, the J call TRBJ2-1; 7 bases fit TRBD2. In germline, CDR1 is SGHDN, CDR2 FVKESK. J lost 3 bases, V lost 4 bases, and 9 bases had no gene match. The CDR3 is 16 amino acids. Written as DNA, the CDR3 is TGTGCCAGCAGCCGGAACCTAGCGGAGAACTACAATGAGCAGTTCTTC. This encodes CASSRNLAENYNEQFF.

The chain links TRBV7-6 to TRBJ2-3; perhaps TRBD2 as D (6 bases). The CDR3 covers 15 residues. Trimming cost V 2 bases and J 4 bases, with 13 bases left between them. Germline CDR1 reads SGHVS; CDR2 reads FNYEAQ. The CDR3 bases are TGTGCCAGCAGCTTAACGGCACTAGCAGCAGATACGCAGTATTTT. Translated: CASSLTALAADTQYF.

The J gene is TRBJ1-2, the V gene TRBV11-2, with D perhaps matching TRBD1 (5 bases). CDR1 and CDR2 from the germline V gene are SGHAT and FQNNGV. Trimming took off 2 bases at V and 8 bases at J, with 12 bases between the two ends. This CDR3 is 13 amino acids long. The CDR3 reads CASSLQRGRGYTF. The CDR3 region has the DNA TGTGCCAGCAGCTTACAAAGGGGTAGAGGCTACACCTTC.

The chain combines TRBV7-8 with TRBJ1-5, with TRBD1 as a possible D gene (6 bases). The V gene lost 3 bases and the J gene lost 4 bases, with 10 bases spanning the gap. CDR1 is SGHVS and CDR2 is FQNEAQ in the germline V gene. This CDR3 comprises 14 residues. For the CDR3, the DNA is TGTGCCAGCAGCTTTCTGGGGGCTAATCAGCCCCAGCATTTT. Translation gives CASSFLGANQPQHF.

The chain carries TRBV27 and TRBJ2-3; TRBD1 might be the D (6 bases). From germline, CDR1 is MNHEY and CDR2 SMNVEV (reference sequence). The V end lost 6 bases, the J end lost 6 bases, and 13 bases lay between the germline ends. The CDR3 spans 13 residues. CDR3 nucleotides: TGTGCCAGCAGGGACACAGGGCGTGATACGCAGTATTTT. Amino acids: CASRDTGRDTQYF.

The rearrangement uses TRBV25-1 and TRBJ1-1; TRBD1 matches 7 bases. The germline CDR1 and CDR2 sequences are MGHDK and SYGVNS. V was clipped by 6 bases and J by 0 bases; unmatched bases: 7. The CDR3 has 15 residues. CDR3 in amino acids: CASSSQGSLNTEAFF. The CDR3 region has the DNA TGTGCCAGCAGCTCACAGGGGAGTCTGAACACTGAAGCTTTCTTT.

The chain has TRBV29-1 and TRBJ1-3, with D uncertain. The germline CDR1 and CDR2 sequences are SQVTM and ANQGSEA. This CDR3 comprises 12 residues. The V end was cut by 6 bases, the J end by 1 base, with 7 bases between. For the CDR3, the DNA is TGCAGCGTCGGTCTGTCTGGAAACACCATATATTTT. It is translated as CSVGLSGNTIYF.

This clone occurred a few times. J is TRBJ1-5 and V is TRBV29-1; 9 nucleotides agree with TRBD1. The CDR3 has 13 amino acids. The V segment lost 6 bases and the J segment 6 bases; nucleotides outside the gene matches: 6. Germline CDR1 and CDR2: SQVTM and ANQGSEA. The CDR3 DNA reads as TGCAGCGTAGGGACAGGGCGAACTCAGCCCCAGCATTTT. Its protein is CSVGTGRTQPQHF.

The chain has TRBV4-1 and TRBJ1-2, with TRBD1 matching 7 bases. Germline V gene sequence: CDR1 MGHRA, CDR2 YSYEKL. With V trimmed by 1 base and J by 4 bases, 3 bases remained unmatched. CDR3 size: 14 residues. CDR3 DNA: TGCGCCAGCAGCCAAGGGGCAGGGGGCTATGGCTACACCTTC. Translated: CASSQGAGGYGYTF.

The V gene is TRBV5-5, the J gene TRBJ2-2; possibly TRBD2 for D (6 bases). Germline CDR1 SGHKS, CDR2 YYEKEE (reference sequence). This CDR3 is 14 amino acids long. With 2 bases removed from V and 4 bases from J, the gap between germline ends came to 9 bases. The CDR3 region is CASSFGRGTGELFF. Written as DNA, the CDR3 is TGTGCCAGCAGCTTCGGGCGGGGCACCGGGGAGCTGTTTTTT.

The CDR3 DNA sequence: TGTGCCAGCAGCCCCAGCCGGACTCTCAACCGGGATGAGCAGTTCTTC. Amino acids: CASSPSRTLNRDEQFF. This chain uses TRBV11-3 with TRBJ2-1, with D possibly TRBD2 on 5 matching bases. Deletions cut 5 bases from V and 8 bases from J, with 22 bases between. Looked up from germline, CDR1 is SGHNT and CDR2 is YENEEA. This CDR3 is built from 16 residues.

This clone was observed a few times. The rearrangement links TRBV6-5 to TRBJ1-6; the match to TRBD1 covers 7 bases. The ends lost 6 bases at V and 7 bases at J; junction bases unmatched: 6. CDR1 is MNHEY, CDR2 SVGAGI, per germline. This CDR3 region has 14 residues. For the CDR3, the DNA is TGTGCCAGCAGGAGAAGACAGGGAAATTCACCCCTCCACTTT. This encodes CASRRRQGNSPLHF.

V gene TRBV6-1 combines with J gene TRBJ2-5; 15 bases are a match to TRBD2. The CDR3 runs 14 residues. The germline gives CDR1 MNHNS, CDR2 SASEGT. V lost 8 bases, J lost 4 bases, and 2 bases stayed unmatched. Here the CDR3 reads CASVGLAGGETQYF. CDR3 DNA: TGTGCCAGCGTGGGACTAGCGGGAGGAGAGACCCAGTACTTC.

The V and J genes are TRBV6-4 and TRBJ1-1; 8 bases match TRBD1. The CDR3 totals 14 residues. The ends lost 6 bases at V and 5 bases at J; junction bases unmatched: 8. Germline V gene lookup returns CDR1 MRHNA and CDR2 SNTAGT. The CDR3 bases are TGTGCCAGCAGAATCGACAGGGGTGTAACTGAAGCTTTCTTT. This sequence encodes CASRIDRGVTEAFF.

The genes are TRBV6-5 and TRBJ2-3; TRBD2 aligns across 7 bases. The CDR3 extends over 14 amino acids. V lost 8 bases, J lost 2 bases, and 7 bases stayed unmatched. CDR1 and CDR2 (germline): MNHEY, SVGAGI. CDR3 in DNA: TGTGCCAGCCGATCCCGGGGGGTCACAGATACGCAGTATTTT. It encodes CASRSRGVTDTQYF.